This T cell receptor beta chain was found in a study of cytotoxic CD8 clonotypes in ibrutinib-treated CLL. Study as a whole: The cohort had about 10 relapsed/refractory and around 15 treatment-naive patients, around 18 IGHV unmutated.

Profiled with immunoSEQ multiplex PCR; TCRdb holds only in-frame clones, not every one. The data hold approximately 130,000 clones, with less than 90% observed a single time. The CDR3 contains 12 residues. The germline V and J ends were trimmed by 4 bases and 1 base, with 4 bases remaining between them. Germline CDR1 and CDR2: KGHSY and FQNENV. This TCR was sampled from a human donor with chronic lymphocytic leukemia. The sequencing here drew on PBMCs, taken after 24 months of ibrutinib treatment. The J gene is TRBJ1-2, the V gene TRBV16; D gene uncertain. This CDR3 is CASSPNNYGYTF. The CDR3 bases are TGTGCCAGCAGCCCCAATAACTATGGCTACACCTTC.